This T cell receptor (beta chain) was captured by sequencing in a study of blood T cell repertoires in COVID-19. V lost 8 bases to trimming and J lost 5 bases; unmatched junction nucleotides: 4. CDR3 length: 13 residues. Germline V lookup: CDR1 MNHGY, CDR2 SAAAGT. Per the original methods: Nucleated cell counts were estimated from reference gene primer amplification. This table comes from immunoSEQ multiplex PCR, and its TCRdb copy is limited to in-frame clones, with some not included. D and trimming come from the DNA, and the V and J calls and clone size come from that table. Of around 200,000 clones listed, more than 80% are singletons. Individuals aged 18 to 89 years were recruited from fewer than 25 US areas.

The chain links TRBV6-8 to TRBJ1-4, with 8 bases identical to TRBD1. The sequence came from a man aged 35-49 years who had recovered from COVID-19. Sequencing input: PBMCs or T cells enriched from blood (not recorded which). This CDR3 reads CASPQGANEKLFF. CDR3 bases: TGTGCCAGCCCTCAGGGGGCGAATGAAAAACTGTTTTTT.